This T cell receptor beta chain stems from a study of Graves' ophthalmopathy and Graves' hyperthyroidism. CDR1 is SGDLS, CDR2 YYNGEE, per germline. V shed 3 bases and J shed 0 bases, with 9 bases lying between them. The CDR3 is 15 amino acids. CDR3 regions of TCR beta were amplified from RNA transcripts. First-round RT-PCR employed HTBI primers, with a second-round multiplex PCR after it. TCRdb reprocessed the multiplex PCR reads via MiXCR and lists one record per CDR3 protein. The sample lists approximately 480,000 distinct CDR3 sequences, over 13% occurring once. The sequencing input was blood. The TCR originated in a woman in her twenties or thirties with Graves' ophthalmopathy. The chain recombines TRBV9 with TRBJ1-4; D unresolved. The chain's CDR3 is CASSGTKATNEKLFF. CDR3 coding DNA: TGTGCCAGCAGCGGGACGAAAGCAACTAATGAAAAACTGTTTTTT.